Sequencing of this TCR beta chain was carried out in a study of cytotoxic CD8 clonotypes in ibrutinib-treated CLL. Trimming took off 0 bases at V and 7 bases at J, with 13 bases between the two ends. This CDR3 contains 15 residues. Per germline, CDR1 LGHNA and CDR2 YSLEER. The protocol was immunoSEQ multiplex PCR, while the TCRdb copy is restricted to in-frame clones and leaves out a portion. Of about 130,000 clones detected, 84% appear once; the ten largest clones hold about 3.3%. This receptor was identified in a human donor with chronic lymphocytic leukemia. The source material was PBMCs, sampled after 24 months of ibrutinib treatment. The chain joins TRBV4-3 to TRBJ2-4; weak D call: TRBD2 (6 bases). CDR3 region: CASSQDWRGPNIQYF. The CDR3 DNA reads as TGCGCCAGCAGCCAAGATTGGCGGGGCCCGAACATTCAGTACTTC.